This T cell receptor beta chain was sequenced in a study of memory CD4+ T cells and cytomegalovirus serostatus. Single viable CD3+CD4+CD8-CD45RO+ cells were sorted as the memory CD4+ T cells. Donors' CMV status reflects serum IgG against pp150, pp28, p38, p52. Study-wide findings and caveats: Repertoires predicted CMV serostatus with median bootstrapped AUC of 0.95. Each of 55 to 80 CMV-associated TCRbeta sequences occurred in one to five individuals.

Using immunoSEQ multiplex PCR, the repertoire was profiled, and TCRdb retains in-frame clones only, with some absent. The sample includes 25,000 to 40,000 clones, about three quarters seen only once; the top ten take roughly 0.63%. A remark on this clone: Its antigen is not known.

From germline, CDR1 is LNHDA and CDR2 SQIVND (reference sequence). Unmatched junction bases numbered 1, after V lost 1 base and J lost 4 bases. The CDR3 extends over 14 amino acids. The sample consisted of memory CD4+ T cells from blood. The TCR originated in an adult in good health and CMV-seronegative. Some clones in this sample may be carry-over from other donors' samples. The chain links TRBV19 to TRBJ2-7; 10 bases align to TRBD1. CDR3 DNA: TGTGCCAGTAGTATAGGACAGGGGGCATACGAGCAGTACTTC. Residues: CASSIGQGAYEQYF.